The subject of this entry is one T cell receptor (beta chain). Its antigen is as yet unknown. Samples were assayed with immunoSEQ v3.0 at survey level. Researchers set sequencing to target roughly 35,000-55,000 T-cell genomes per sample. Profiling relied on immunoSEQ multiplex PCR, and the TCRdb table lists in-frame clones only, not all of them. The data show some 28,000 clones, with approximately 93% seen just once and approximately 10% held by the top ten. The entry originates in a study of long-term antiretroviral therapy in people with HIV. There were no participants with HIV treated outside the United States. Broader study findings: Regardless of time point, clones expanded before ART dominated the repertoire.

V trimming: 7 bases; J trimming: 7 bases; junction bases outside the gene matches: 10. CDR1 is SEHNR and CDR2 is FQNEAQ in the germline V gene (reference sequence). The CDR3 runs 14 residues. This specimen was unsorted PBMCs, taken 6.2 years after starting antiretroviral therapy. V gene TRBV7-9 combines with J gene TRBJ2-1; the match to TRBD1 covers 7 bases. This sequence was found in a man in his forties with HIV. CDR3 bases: TGTGCCAGCACATGGGGGACAGAGGGTAATGAGCAGTTCTTC. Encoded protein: CASTWGTEGNEQFF.